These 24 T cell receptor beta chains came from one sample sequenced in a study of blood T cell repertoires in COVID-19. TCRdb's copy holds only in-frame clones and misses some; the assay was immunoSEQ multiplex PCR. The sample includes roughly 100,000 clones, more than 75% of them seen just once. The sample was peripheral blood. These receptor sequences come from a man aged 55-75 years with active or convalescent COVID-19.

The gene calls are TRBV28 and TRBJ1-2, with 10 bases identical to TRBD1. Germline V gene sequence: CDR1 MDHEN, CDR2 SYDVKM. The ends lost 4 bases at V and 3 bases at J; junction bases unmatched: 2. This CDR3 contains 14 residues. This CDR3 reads CASSSGQGDYGYTF. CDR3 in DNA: TGTGCCAGCAGTTCCGGACAGGGGGACTATGGCTACACCTTC.

CDR3 sequence (DNA): TGTGCCAGCACCCCCGGCAGGCTTCCCTACGAGCAGTACGTC. The encoded protein is CASTPGRLPYEQYV. The rearrangement joins TRBV6-2 or TRBV6-3 to TRBJ2-7; no reliable D call. The CDR3 sequence is 14 residues long. The V end was cut by 7 bases, the J end by 2 bases, with 15 bases between. Germline V gene lookup returns CDR1 MNHEY and CDR2 SVGEGT.

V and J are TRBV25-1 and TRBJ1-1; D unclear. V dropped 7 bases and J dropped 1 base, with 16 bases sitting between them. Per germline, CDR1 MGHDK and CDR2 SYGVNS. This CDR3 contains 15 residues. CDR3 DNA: TGTGCCAGCATTCCCCCCCGGGTCTCGAACACTGAAGCTTTCTTT. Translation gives CASIPPRVSNTEAFF.

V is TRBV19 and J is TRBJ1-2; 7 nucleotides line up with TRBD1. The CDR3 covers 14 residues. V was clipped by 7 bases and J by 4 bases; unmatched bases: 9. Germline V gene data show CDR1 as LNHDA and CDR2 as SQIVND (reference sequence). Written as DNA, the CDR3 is TGTGCCAGTACTCTACAGGGGATGGGCTATGGCTACACCTTC. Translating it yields CASTLQGMGYGYTF.

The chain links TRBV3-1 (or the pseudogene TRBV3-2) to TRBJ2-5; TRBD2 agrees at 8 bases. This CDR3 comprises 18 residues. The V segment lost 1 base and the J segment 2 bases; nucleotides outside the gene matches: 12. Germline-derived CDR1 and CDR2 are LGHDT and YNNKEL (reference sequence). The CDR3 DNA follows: TGTGCCAGCAGCCAAGTCACTGGGGCTAGCGGGTTTCAAGAGACCCAGTACTTC. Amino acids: CASSQVTGASGFQETQYF.

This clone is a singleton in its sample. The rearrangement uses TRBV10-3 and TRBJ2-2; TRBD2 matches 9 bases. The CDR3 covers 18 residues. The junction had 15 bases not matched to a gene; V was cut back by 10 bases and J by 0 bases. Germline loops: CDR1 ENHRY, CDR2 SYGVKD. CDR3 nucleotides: TGTGCCACCAGGCGAGCGGGAGGAAGTCCCGCGAACACCGGGGAGCTGTTTTTT. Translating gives CATRRAGGSPANTGELFF.

The CDR3 DNA reads TGTGCCAGCAGCTCAATCGGGATGACCACCGGGGAGCTGTTTTTT. Translated, it gives CASSSIGMTTGELFF. The rearrangement uses TRBV5-5 and TRBJ2-2, with D perhaps TRBD2 (5 bases). Germline lookup yields CDR1 SGHKS and CDR2 YYEKEE (reference sequence). CDR3 size: 15 residues. Trimming took off 3 bases at V and 4 bases at J, with 13 bases between the two ends.

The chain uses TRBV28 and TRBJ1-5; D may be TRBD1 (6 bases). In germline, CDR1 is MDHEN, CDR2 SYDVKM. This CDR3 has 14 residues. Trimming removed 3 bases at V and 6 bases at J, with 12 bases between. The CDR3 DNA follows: TGTGCCAGCAGTTTGCGGGGGGCGACTCAGCCCCAGCATTTT. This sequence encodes CASSLRGATQPQHF.

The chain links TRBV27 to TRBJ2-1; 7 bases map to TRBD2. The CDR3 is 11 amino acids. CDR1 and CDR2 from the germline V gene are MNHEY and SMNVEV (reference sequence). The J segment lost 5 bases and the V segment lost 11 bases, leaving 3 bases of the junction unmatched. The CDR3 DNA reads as TGTGCCTCGGGGAGGGACAATGAGCAGTTCTTC. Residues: CASGRDNEQFF.

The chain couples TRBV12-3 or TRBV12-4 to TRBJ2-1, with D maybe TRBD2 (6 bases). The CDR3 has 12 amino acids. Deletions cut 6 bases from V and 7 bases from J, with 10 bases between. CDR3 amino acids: CASSGRRNEQFF. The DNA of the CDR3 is TGTGCCAGCAGCGGGAGAAGGAATGAGCAGTTCTTC.

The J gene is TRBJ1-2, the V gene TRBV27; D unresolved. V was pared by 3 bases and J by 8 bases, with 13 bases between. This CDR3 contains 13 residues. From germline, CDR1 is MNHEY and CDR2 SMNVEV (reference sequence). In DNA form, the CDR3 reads TGTGCCAGCAGTTTGGGCAGGTTTGGAGGCTACACCTTC. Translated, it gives CASSLGRFGGYTF.

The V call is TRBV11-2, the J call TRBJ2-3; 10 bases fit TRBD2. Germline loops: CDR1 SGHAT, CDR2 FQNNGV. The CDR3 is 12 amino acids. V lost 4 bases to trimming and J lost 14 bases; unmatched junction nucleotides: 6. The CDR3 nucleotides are TGTGCCAGCAGCTCCACTAGCGGGACGAGGTATTTT. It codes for CASSSTSGTRYF.

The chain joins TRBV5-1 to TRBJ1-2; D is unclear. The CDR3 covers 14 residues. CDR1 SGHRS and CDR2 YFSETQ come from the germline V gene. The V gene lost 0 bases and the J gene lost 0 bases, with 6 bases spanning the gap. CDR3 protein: CASSLDPSNYGYTF. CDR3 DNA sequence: TGCGCCAGCAGCTTGGATCCGTCTAACTATGGCTACACCTTC.

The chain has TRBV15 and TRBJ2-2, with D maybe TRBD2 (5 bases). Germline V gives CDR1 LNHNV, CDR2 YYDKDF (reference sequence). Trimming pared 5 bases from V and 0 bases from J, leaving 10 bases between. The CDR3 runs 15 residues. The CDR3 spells CATSPGLTNTGELFF. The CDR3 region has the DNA TGTGCCACCAGCCCTGGACTTACGAACACCGGGGAGCTGTTTTTT.

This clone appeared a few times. This CDR3 reads CASSHGTTGVAGDNEQFF. Written as DNA, the CDR3 is TGTGCCAGCAGCCACGGAACGACTGGTGTAGCGGGGGACAATGAGCAGTTCTTC. The genes are TRBV9 and TRBJ2-1; the match to TRBD2 covers 9 bases. CDR3 length: 18 residues. The V and J ends lost 4 bases and 5 bases, in that order; junction bases with no gene match: 16. CDR1 and CDR2 (germline): SGDLS, YYNGEE. The whole variable domain, filled in from reference TRBV9 and TRBJ2-1, reads DSGVTQTPKHLITATGQRVTLRCSPRSGDLSVYWYQQSLDQGLQFLIQYYNGEERAKGNILERFSAQQFPDLHSELNLSSLELGDSALYFCASSHGTTGVAGDNEQFFGPGTRLTVL.

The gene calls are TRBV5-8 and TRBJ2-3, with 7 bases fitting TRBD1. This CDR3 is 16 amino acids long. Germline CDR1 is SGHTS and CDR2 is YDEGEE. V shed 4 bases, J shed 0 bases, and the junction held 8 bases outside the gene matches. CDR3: CASSKGQKTSTDTQYF. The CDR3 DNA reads TGTGCCAGCAGCAAGGGACAGAAAACTAGCACAGATACGCAGTATTTT.

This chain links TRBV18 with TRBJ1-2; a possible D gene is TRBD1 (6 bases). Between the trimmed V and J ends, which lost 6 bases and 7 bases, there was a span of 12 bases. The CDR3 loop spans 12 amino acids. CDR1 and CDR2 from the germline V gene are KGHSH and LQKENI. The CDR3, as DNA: TGTGCCAGCTCCGTAGGGGGAAGTGGCTACACCTTC. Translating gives CASSVGGSGYTF. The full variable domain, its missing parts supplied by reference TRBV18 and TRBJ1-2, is NAGVMQNPRHLVRRRGQEARLRCSPMKGHSHVYWYRQLPEEGLKFMVYLQKENIIDESGMPKERFSAEFPKEGPSILRIQQVVRGDSAAYFCASSVGGSGYTFGSGTRLTVV.

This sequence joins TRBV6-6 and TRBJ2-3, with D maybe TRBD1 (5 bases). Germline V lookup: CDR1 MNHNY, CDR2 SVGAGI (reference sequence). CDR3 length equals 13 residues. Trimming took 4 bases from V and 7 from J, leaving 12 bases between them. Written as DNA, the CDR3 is TGTGCCAGCAGTTCCCAGACAGATAATACGCAGTATTTT. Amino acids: CASSSQTDNTQYF.

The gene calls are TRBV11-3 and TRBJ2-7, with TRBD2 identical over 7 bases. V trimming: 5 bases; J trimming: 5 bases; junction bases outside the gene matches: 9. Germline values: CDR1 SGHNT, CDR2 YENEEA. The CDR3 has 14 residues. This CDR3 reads CASSRGEGKNEQYF. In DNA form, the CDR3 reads TGTGCCAGCAGCCGCGGGGAGGGGAAGAACGAGCAGTACTTC.

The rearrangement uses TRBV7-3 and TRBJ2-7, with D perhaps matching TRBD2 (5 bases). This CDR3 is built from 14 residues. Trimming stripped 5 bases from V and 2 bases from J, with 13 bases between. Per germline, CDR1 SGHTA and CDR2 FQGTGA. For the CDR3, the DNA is TGTGCCAGCAGCCCTGAGCGGCCCACCTACGAGCAGTACTTC. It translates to CASSPERPTYEQYF.

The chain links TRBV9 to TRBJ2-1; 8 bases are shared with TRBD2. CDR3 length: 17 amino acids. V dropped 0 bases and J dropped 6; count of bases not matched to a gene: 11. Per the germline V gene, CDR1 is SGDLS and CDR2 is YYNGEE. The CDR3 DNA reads TGTGCCAGCAGCGTAGCCCTAGGGACGGGAGGGCCCAATGAGCAGTTCTTC. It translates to CASSVALGTGGPNEQFF.

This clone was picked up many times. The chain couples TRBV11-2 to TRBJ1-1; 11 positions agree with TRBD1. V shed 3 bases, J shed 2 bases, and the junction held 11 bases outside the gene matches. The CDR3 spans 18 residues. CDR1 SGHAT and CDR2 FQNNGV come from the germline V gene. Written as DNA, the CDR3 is TGTGCCAGCAGCTTCCGCGGGACAGGGGGTCCCGTCAACACTGAAGCTTTCTTT. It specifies CASSFRGTGGPVNTEAFF.

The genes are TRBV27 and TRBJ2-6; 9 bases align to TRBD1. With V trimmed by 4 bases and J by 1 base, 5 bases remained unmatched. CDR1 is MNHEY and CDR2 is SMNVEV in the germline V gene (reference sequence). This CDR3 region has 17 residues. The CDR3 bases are TGTGCCAGCAGTTGGACAGGGGCCCCATCTGGGGCCAACGTCCTGACTTTC. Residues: CASSWTGAPSGANVLTF.

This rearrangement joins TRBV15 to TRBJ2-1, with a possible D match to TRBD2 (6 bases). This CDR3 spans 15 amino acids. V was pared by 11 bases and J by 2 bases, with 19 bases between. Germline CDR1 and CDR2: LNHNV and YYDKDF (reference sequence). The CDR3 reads CASGLGRETYNEQFF. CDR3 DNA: TGTGCCTCTGGTCTTGGACGGGAGACCTACAATGAGCAGTTCTTC.